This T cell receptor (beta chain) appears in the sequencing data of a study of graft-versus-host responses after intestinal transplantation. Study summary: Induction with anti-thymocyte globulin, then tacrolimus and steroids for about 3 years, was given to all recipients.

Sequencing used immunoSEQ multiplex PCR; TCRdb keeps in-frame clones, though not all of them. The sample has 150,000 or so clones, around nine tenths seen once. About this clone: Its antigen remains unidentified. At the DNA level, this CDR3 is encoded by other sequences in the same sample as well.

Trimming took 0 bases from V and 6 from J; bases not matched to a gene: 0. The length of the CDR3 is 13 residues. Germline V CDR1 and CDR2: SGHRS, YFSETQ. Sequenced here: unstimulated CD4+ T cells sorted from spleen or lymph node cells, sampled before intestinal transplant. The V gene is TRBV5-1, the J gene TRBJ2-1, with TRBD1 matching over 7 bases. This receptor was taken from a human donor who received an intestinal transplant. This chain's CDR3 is CASSLAGGNEQFF. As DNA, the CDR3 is TGCGCCAGCAGCTTGGCAGGGGGCAATGAGCAGTTCTTC.